The present T cell receptor beta chain was sequenced within a study of post-analysis software for immune sequencing data. Study-level information: Relapsing-remitting, secondary progressive and progressive-relapsing courses of multiple sclerosis were included.

The CDR3 runs 13 residues. V shed 0 bases and J shed 2 bases, with 5 bases lying between them. CDR1 MNHNS and CDR2 SASEGT come from the germline V gene. This clonotype turned up a few times. Its antigen remains unknown. Regarding the study as a whole: TRBV5-6, TRBV5-1 and TRBV20-1 belonged to a set of a few TRBV segments that were more frequent in patients than controls.

TCR beta cDNA libraries had unique molecular identifiers. Input amounts of about 0.85 to 10 million T cells were used. These gave around 500,000 cDNA molecules, so each molecule approximated one T cell. TCRdb re-analysed the PCR reads in MiXCR, keeping a single row per CDR3 protein. The sample consists of hundreds of thousands of distinct CDR3 sequences, around 27% of them appearing once. The chain carries TRBV6-1 and TRBJ2-7, with no clear D. The receptor was derived from a girl aged 5-17 years with multiple sclerosis. The sequencing input was blood. This chain's CDR3 is CASSEAQPYEQYF. The CDR3 DNA follows: TGTGCCAGCAGTGAAGCGCAGCCCTACGAGCAGTACTTC.